This is a list of T cell receptor beta chains from one sample in a study of a mutant IDH1 vaccine in newly diagnosed glioma. For these receptors, no antigen is known. Only in-frame clones appear in the TCRdb table, and some are missing; sequencing was by immunoSEQ multiplex PCR. The table includes under 150,000 clones, just under 80% detected once. Specimen: PBMCs, collected from a glioma patient whose treatment included an IDH1 peptide vaccine. The receptor source for this set is a man aged 40-49 years with glioma. Each CDR3 is given with its conserved first and last residue. Fields, in order: V gene, D gene, clone size, CDR3 length, J gene, CDR3 protein, CDR3 DNA. The D gene is left open where the match is weak. Size tells how often a clone was seen (once, few, many) or the class of an expanded clone, and some rows leave it out.

>TRBV18|NA|NA|12|TRBJ2-1
CASSPEGYEQFF
TGTGCCAGCTCACCGGAGGGGTATGAGCAGTTCTTC
>TRBV5-4|NA|NA|13|TRBJ2-1
CASSHPDYNEQFF
TGTGCCAGCAGCCACCCTGACTACAATGAGCAGTTCTTC
>TRBV5-6|NA|NA|13|TRBJ1-1
CASSLGGRAEAFF
TGTGCCAGCAGCTTGGGAGGCAGGGCTGAAGCTTTCTTT
>TRBV30|NA|NA|12|TRBJ1-1
CAWSRENTEAFF
TGTGCCTGGAGTAGAGAGAACACTGAAGCTTTCTTT
>TRBV5-4|TRBD2|once|15|TRBJ2-1
CASIHRTSGYNEQFF
TGTGCCAGCATCCACAGGACTAGCGGGTACAATGAGCAGTTCTTC
>TRBV6-5|NA|NA|14|TRBJ1-2
CASSPPTGGDGYTF
TGTGCCAGCAGTCCCCCCACCGGGGGCGATGGCTACACCTTC
>TRBV5-1|TRBD2|NA|15|TRBJ2-7
CASSYRGGAVGEQYF
TGCGCCAGCAGCTACCGGGGGGGCGCGGTAGGCGAGCAGTACTTC
>TRBV28|NA|NA|13|TRBJ2-7
CASSLGPSYEQYF
TGTGCCAGCAGTTTAGGTCCCTCCTACGAGCAGTACTTC
>TRBV6-5|TRBD2|NA|15|TRBJ2-7
CASSYGGSNPYEQYF
TGTGCCAGCAGTTACGGCGGGAGTAACCCTTACGAGCAGTACTTC
>TRBV7-3|NA|NA|15|TRBJ2-3
CASSLVGTSTDTQYF
TGTGCCAGCAGCTTAGTCGGGACTAGCACAGATACGCAGTATTTT
>TRBV10-1|NA|NA|13|TRBJ2-7
CASQQGLTYEQYF
TGCGCCAGCCAGCAGGGCCTTACCTACGAGCAGTACTTC
>TRBV12-5|TRBD1|NA|19|TRBJ1-2
CASGLAEDRGRTFGYGYTF
TGTGCTAGTGGTTTGGCTGAGGACAGGGGCCGGACCTTTGGCTATGGCTACACCTTC
>TRBV4-2|TRBD2|NA|15|TRBJ2-7
CASSQGGLAGYEQYF
TGTGCCAGCAGCCAGGGGGGGCTAGCGGGGTACGAGCAGTACTTC
>TRBV5-1|TRBD2|NA|17|TRBJ2-7
CASSSAPSGRGSYEQYF
TGCGCCAGCAGCTCGGCCCCTAGCGGGAGAGGATCCTACGAGCAGTACTTC
>TRBV19|NA|once|15|TRBJ1-5
CASRGTGSGNQPQHF
TGTGCCAGTAGAGGAACAGGGTCAGGCAATCAGCCCCAGCATTTT
>TRBV6-5|TRBD2|NA|14|TRBJ2-3
CASSYRDYTDTQYF
TGTGCCAGCAGTTACAGGGACTACACAGATACGCAGTATTTT
>TRBV5-4|NA|NA|15|TRBJ1-2
CASSQGLNSNYGYTF
TGTGCCAGCAGCCAGGGCCTTAACTCTAACTATGGCTACACCTTC
>TRBV11-2|TRBD1|NA|17|TRBJ2-5
CASSLGSFWDREETQYF
TGTGCCAGCAGCTTAGGATCCTTTTGGGACAGGGAAGAGACCCAGTACTTC
>TRBV29-1|NA|NA|13|TRBJ2-2
CSVGHSDTGELFF
TGCAGCGTAGGACACTCAGACACCGGGGAGCTGTTTTTT
>TRBV30|NA|NA|13|TRBJ2-3
CAWSGWGVDTQYF
TGTGCCTGGAGTGGATGGGGGGTAGATACGCAGTATTTT
>TRBV5-1|TRBD1|NA|16|TRBJ2-2
CASSLGTGIGTGELFF
TGCGCCAGCAGCTTGGGGACAGGGATTGGTACCGGGGAGCTGTTTTTT
>TRBV6-6|TRBD1|NA|15|TRBJ1-4
CATVRGRVIGEKLFF
TGTGCCACCGTCAGGGGGCGGGTCATCGGTGAAAAACTGTTTTTT
>TRBV19|NA|NA|15|TRBJ1-2
CASSPGQYPGYGYTF
TGTGCCAGTAGTCCAGGACAGTACCCTGGCTATGGCTACACCTTC
>TRBV7-2|TRBD2|NA|16|TRBJ2-4
CASSLGPGGPSGIQYF
TGTGCCAGCAGCTTAGGTCCGGGGGGGCCTAGTGGCATTCAGTACTTC
>TRBV30|NA|NA|10|TRBJ2-7
CAWSGPRQYF
TGTGCCTGGAGTGGCCCCCGGCAGTACTTC
>TRBV19|NA|once|19|TRBJ2-1
CASSPSGREEGQIEDEQFF
TGTGCCAGTAGTCCCTCGGGCAGGGAGGAAGGCCAGATAGAGGATGAGCAGTTCTTC
>TRBV5-8|NA|few|12|TRBJ1-5
CASSLDVQPQHF
TGTGCCAGCAGCCTAGATGTTCAGCCCCAGCATTTT
>TRBV5-4|NA|NA|13|TRBJ1-1
CASSFGPNTEAFF
TGTGCCAGCAGCTTTGGGCCTAACACTGAAGCTTTCTTT
>TRBV5-8|NA|NA|14|TRBJ1-5
CASSPWTVHQPQHF
TGTGCCAGCAGCCCATGGACAGTCCATCAGCCCCAGCATTTT
>TRBV9|NA|NA|14|TRBJ1-1
CASSPRGRGTEAFF
TGTGCCAGCAGCCCCCGCGGGCGGGGCACTGAAGCTTTCTTT
>TRBV5-1|TRBD1|many|15|TRBJ2-7
CASSWSGTGSDEQYF
TGCGCCAGCAGCTGGTCCGGGACAGGGTCAGACGAGCAGTACTTC
>TRBV7-8|NA|NA|14|TRBJ1-1
CASSSGLLGTEAFF
TGTGCCAGCAGCTCCGGACTTCTTGGCACTGAAGCTTTCTTT
>TRBV29-1|NA|NA|13|TRBJ2-7
CSVEGGGAYEQYF
TGCAGCGTTGAAGGCGGAGGCGCCTACGAGCAGTACTTC
>TRBV7-6|NA|NA|13|TRBJ2-5
CASSLASQGTQYF
TGTGCCAGCAGCTTAGCCTCTCAGGGGACCCAGTACTTC
>TRBV15|TRBD1|few|16|TRBJ2-6
CATSREPQGNLNVLTF
TGTGCCACCAGCAGAGAGCCACAGGGGAACCTCAACGTCCTGACTTTC
>TRBV15|TRBD1|once|17|TRBJ1-3
CATSRGDRERWGNTIYF
TGTGCCACCAGCAGAGGGGACAGGGAGAGGTGGGGAAACACCATATATTTT
>TRBV4-1|NA|NA|15|TRBJ1-5
CASSQDEGRNQPQHF
TGCGCCAGCAGCCAAGACGAGGGGCGCAATCAGCCCCAGCATTTT
>TRBV15|TRBD1|few|14|TRBJ1-4
CATSTRTGYEKLFF
TGTGCCACCAGCACCAGGACAGGGTATGAAAAACTGTTTTTT
>TRBV7-8|TRBD2|NA|15|TRBJ2-7
CASSIGLAGTYEQYF
TGTGCCAGCAGCATTGGACTAGCGGGGACCTACGAGCAGTACTTC
>TRBV11-3|NA|once|15|TRBJ2-2
CASSPIPRNTGELFF
TGCGCCAGCAGCCCTATTCCCAGGAACACCGGGGAGCTGTTTTTT